The 10 T cell receptor beta chains below were found in one sample sequenced in a study of beta chain features in type 1 diabetes. Study-level results: TCRB CDR3 length was moderately but significantly reduced in all four CD4+ subsets of Type 1 diabetes patients.

The antigens for these receptors are not known. Expressed TCRB transcripts were sequenced because the entire RNA isolate underwent reverse transcription. TCRdb's table, derived via immunoSEQ multiplex PCR, lists solely in-frame clones and lacks some. The repertoire has over 150,000 clones, under 13% of them found once; the top ten carry less than 0.5%. Sequenced: central memory CD4+ T cells from blood. These receptors were taken from a man younger than 40 with type 1 diabetes.

The chain couples TRBV29-1 to TRBJ2-3; maybe TRBD2 (5 bases). The ends were cut back, 4 bases at V and 6 bases at J, with 11 bases in the middle. Per germline, CDR1 SQVTM and CDR2 ANQGSEA. This CDR3 region has 12 residues. For the CDR3, the DNA is TGCAGCGTTGGCGGGTTGTGGGATACGCAGTATTTT. Its protein product is CSVGGLWDTQYF.

The rearrangement uses TRBV5-1 and TRBJ2-5; D is ambiguous. Trimming pared 2 bases from V and 5 bases from J, leaving 10 bases between. This CDR3 has 13 amino acids. CDR1 is SGHRS and CDR2 is YFSETQ in the germline V gene. Written as DNA, the CDR3 is TGCGCCAGCAGCTTTTCTAGTGCTGAGACCCAGTACTTC. Translated, it gives CASSFSSAETQYF.

In this sample, this clone turned up a few times. The chain is built from TRBV5-1 and TRBJ2-1; TRBD2 aligns across 12 bases. The CDR3 covers 17 residues. Trimming removed 7 bases from V and 6 bases from J; junction bases left unmatched: 14. Germline values: CDR1 SGHRS, CDR2 YFSETQ. The CDR3 bases are TGCGCCAGCGCCCGGACTAGCGGGGCCCCTAAGGGCAATGAGCAGTTCTTC. It encodes CASARTSGAPKGNEQFF. Filled out from reference TRBV5-1 and TRBJ2-1, the complete variable domain reads KAGVTQTPRYLIKTRGQQVTLSCSPISGHRSVSWYQQTPGQGLQFLFEYFSETQRNKGNFPGRFSGRQFSNSRSEMNVSTLELGDSALYLCASARTSGAPKGNEQFFGPGTRLTVL.

This CDR3 is CASIRTSGYYEQYF. As DNA, the CDR3 is TGTGCCAGCATTAGGACTAGCGGATACTACGAGCAGTACTTC. The chain joins TRBV28 to TRBJ2-7; 10 bases are a match to TRBD2. This CDR3 has 14 residues. V shed 7 bases and J 3 bases; nucleotides not matched to a gene: 6. Germline-derived CDR1 and CDR2 are MDHEN and SYDVKM.

This clone was counted a few times. The chain couples TRBV4-2 to TRBJ1-1, with TRBD1 matching over 7 bases. In germline, CDR1 is LGHNA, CDR2 YNFKEQ. V lost 4 bases to trimming and J lost 1 base; unmatched junction nucleotides: 3. This CDR3 spans 14 amino acids. CDR3 in DNA: TGTGCCAGCAGCCCCAGGGGGGCGAACACTGAAGCTTTCTTT. It encodes CASSPRGANTEAFF.

The chain couples TRBV13 to TRBJ1-5, with D uncertain. Germline V gives CDR1 PRHDT, CDR2 FYEKMQ (reference sequence). This CDR3 spans 14 amino acids. V lost 2 bases and J 1 base, leaving 6 bases between the germline ends. The CDR3 nucleotides are TGTGCCAGCAGCTTATACGGGAGCAATCAGCCCCAGCATTTT. It is translated as CASSLYGSNQPQHF.

This clone came up many times. The rearrangement links TRBV7-3 to TRBJ2-7, with D possibly matching TRBD1 (6 bases). Germline V gives CDR1 SGHTA, CDR2 FQGTGA. V lost 2 bases and J lost 13, with 21 bases in between. The CDR3 contains 14 residues. The CDR3 loop reads CASSLVRTGLRHYF. The CDR3 DNA follows: TGTGCCAGCAGCTTAGTCAGAACAGGGCTTAGGCACTACTTC.

This clone was observed once. The rearrangement links TRBV5-1 to TRBJ2-7; no clear D gene. Germline V gene lookup returns CDR1 SGHRS and CDR2 YFSETQ. Deletions cut 0 bases from V and 3 bases from J, with 7 bases between. The CDR3 has 13 residues. CDR3 residues: CASSLVADYEQYF. CDR3 nucleotides: TGCGCCAGCAGCTTGGTCGCGGACTACGAGCAGTACTTC.

This clone came up a few times. The chain recombines TRBV6-6 with TRBJ2-7; 12 positions agree with TRBD2. V trimming: 5 bases; J trimming: 6 bases; junction bases outside the gene matches: 8. Germline CDR1 and CDR2: MNHNY and SVGAGI (reference sequence). The CDR3 runs to 15 residues. CDR3 sequence (DNA): TGTGCCAGCAGTGACCCTAGCGGGAGGGCCCCCGAGCAGTACTTC. This codes for CASSDPSGRAPEQYF.

A few counts support this clone. The chain combines TRBV4-3 with TRBJ1-4, with a weak D call TRBD1 (5 bases). Germline-derived CDR1 and CDR2 are LGHNA and YSLEER. V was clipped by 0 bases and J by 8 bases, with 13 bases between them. This CDR3 comprises 15 residues. The CDR3 is CASSQDTAGYEKLFF. DNA of the CDR3: TGCGCCAGCAGCCAAGATACGGCAGGGTACGAAAAACTGTTTTTT.